Listed below are T cell receptor beta chains from one sample, sequenced in a study of T cells expressing NK-cell markers. TCRdb processed the 5' RACE reads again and assigns one entry to each CDR3 protein, with no DNA. In all, the sample yields about 440,000 distinct CDR3 sequences. The source material was blood T cells: a sorted CD56 or NKG2C T cell subset, CD4+ or CD8+ T cells, or bulk PBMC T cells (not recorded which). The receptors originated from a woman between 18 and 69 years old in good health. Both conserved end residues are part of each CDR3.

V	J	CDR3
TRBV6-2/TRBV6-3	TRBJ2-1	CASSYYVGNEQFF
TRBV29-1	TRBJ2-1	CSVHGRAGLVDEQFF
TRBV7-9	TRBJ2-4	CASSLGPPTLAKNIQYF
TRBV7-9	TRBJ1-2	CASSLKGSGYTF
TRBV20-1	TRBJ2-1	CSASGPKTYNEQFF
TRBV6-2/TRBV6-3	TRBJ2-3	CASSYGLAGALDTQYF
TRBV5-1	TRBJ2-4	CASSPSGTGVAKNIQYF
TRBV4-3	TRBJ1-6	CASSQGEQPNSPLHF
TRBV20-1	TRBJ2-5	CSASFGGETQYF
TRBV29-1	TRBJ2-5	CSVRSSGTLETQYF
TRBV3-1	TRBJ2-4	CASSLRAGLKNIQYF
TRBV12-3/TRBV12-4	TRBJ2-7	CASSIRAADTGEQYF
TRBV29-1	TRBJ1-1	CSVMGGARTEAFF
TRBV6-1	TRBJ2-3	CASSPGQRYTDTQYF
TRBV12-5	TRBJ1-2	CASGSRTGGVHGYTF
TRBV5-1	TRBJ2-3	CASSLALGGTDTQYF
TRBV19	TRBJ2-2	CASSIPGELFF
TRBV20-1	TRBJ2-3	CSVSTLSVTDTQYF
TRBV30	TRBJ2-1	CAWSRGGNNEQFF
TRBV2	TRBJ1-6	CASSTTRRALHF
TRBV6-2/TRBV6-3	TRBJ2-1	CASRDGDRVKEDEQFF
TRBV6-2/TRBV6-3	TRBJ2-1	CASTPREGQNYNEQFF
TRBV12-3/TRBV12-4	TRBJ2-3	CASSPWLLRTDTQYF
TRBV7-3	TRBJ1-2	CASSSVDRSHDGYTF
TRBV20-1	TRBJ2-3	CSAMPSGRYTQYF
TRBV7-2	TRBJ2-5	CASRLSRTSAATQYF
TRBV18	TRBJ1-2	CASLGFYGYTF
TRBV7-2	TRBJ2-4	CASSSRQGWSIQYF
TRBV4-1	TRBJ1-5	CASSHGTAYSNQPQHF
TRBV7-2	TRBJ2-1	CASSLYWGNYVSQFF
TRBV12-3/TRBV12-4	TRBJ1-3	CASSDRGRNTIYF
TRBV7-3	TRBJ2-3	CASSLWRGGGADTQYF
TRBV9	TRBJ2-2	CASTPRNTGELFF
TRBV5-5	TRBJ2-7	CASRRRVPPGEQYF
TRBV7-9	TRBJ1-4	CASSWAGTGVVKLFF
TRBV9	TRBJ1-2	CASSVGGRGGYTF
TRBV7-2	TRBJ2-5	CASSLGTSLQTQYF
TRBV4-3	TRBJ2-3	CASSQEGRGLDTQYF
TRBV6-9	TRBJ2-2	CTSSWASGRAAAGELFF
TRBV20-1	TRBJ2-3	CSATSGTGPLPQYF
TRBV6-1	TRBJ2-6	CASKDEGVSGANVLTF
TRBV6-2/TRBV6-3	TRBJ2-5	CASSLHNTQETQYF
TRBV6-1	TRBJ1-2	CASSQDRYYYGYTF
TRBV4-3	TRBJ2-3	CASSQDGAGGGTDTQYF
TRBV12-3/TRBV12-4	TRBJ1-5	CASSLGQFNQPQHF
TRBV20-1	TRBJ2-1	CSLTSGSPTSYNEQFF
TRBV10-2	TRBJ2-5	CASSEDEKTQYF
TRBV20-1	TRBJ2-1	CSAQGGPYNEQFF
TRBV20-1	TRBJ2-1	CSAAGTSVPQDEQFF
TRBV30	TRBJ2-3	CAWSVGGPLADTQYF
TRBV2	TRBJ2-1	CASTGGNEQFF
TRBV12-3/TRBV12-4	TRBJ1-3	CASNYPMRSGNTIYF
TRBV29-1	TRBJ2-7	CSVRAGGSYEQYF
TRBV20-1	TRBJ2-5	CSATPGGETQYF
TRBV6-4	TRBJ2-3	CASSDSGLIAGGRTDTQYF
TRBV11-2	TRBJ2-2	CASSYGWISNTGELFF
TRBV4-3	TRBJ2-3	CASSQDLSIPAGDTDTQYF